This T cell receptor (beta chain) is from a study of T cell responses to AZD1222 COVID-19 vaccine. General observations from the study: Donors were mostly white British, more females; clonal diversity possibly underestimated. Regions left unmutated in variants are reportedly the target of nearly half of spike-specific TCRs. CD4 TCRs covered the whole spike, strongest at regions 160-218 and 743-854. There were repertoire samples only from the period after the peak T cell response.

Trimming removed 5 bases from V and 6 bases from J; junction bases left unmatched: 7. This CDR3 is 14 amino acids long. The germline gives CDR1 SEHNR, CDR2 FQNEAQ (reference sequence). In regard to this clone: Its specificity is not known.

This table comes from immunoSEQ multiplex PCR, and its TCRdb copy is limited to in-frame clones, with some not included. The sample holds about 130,000 clones, roughly 90% seen once. This clonotype originated in an adult in good health. V usage is TRBV7-9 and J usage is TRBJ2-7; 10 nucleotides agree with TRBD1. The material was peripheral blood, obtained on day 0 of AZD1222 vaccination. CDR3 DNA sequence: TGTGCCAGCAGCCGACAAAGGACAGGGGGCGAGCAGTACTTC. Amino acids: CASSRQRTGGEQYF.